This T cell receptor beta chain comes out of a study of T cells in women clearing cervical HPV infection. Study in general: Cases: HPV16-related CIN3 or worse on histology, a couple of invasive cancers. Case blood drawn at lesion detection; control blood after infection cleared. Cases' blood sampling followed lesion detection by median about 150 days (90 to 200). Whole-study results and caveats: Repertoire richness, not evenness, was significantly elevated in CIN3+ cases versus controls.

Worth noting for this clone: Antigen specificity is unknown. The CDR3 end lies 3 residues beyond the end of the read and is filled in from the germline J gene.

Using immunoSEQ multiplex PCR, the repertoire was profiled, and TCRdb retains in-frame clones only, with some absent. Recorded for this sample: under 40,000 clones. This CDR3 comprises 14 residues. V dropped 8 bases and J dropped 2; count of bases not matched to a gene: 7. From germline, CDR1 is SNHLY and CDR2 FYNNEI. The V call is TRBV2, the J call TRBJ2-7; 9 nucleotides match TRBD1. The sample was blood buffy coat. The receptor comes from a woman aged 18-70 years with a cervical HPV16 infection that either progressed to CIN3+ or cleared (not recorded which). CDR3 loop: CASGKDRGTYEQYF. The part of the CDR3 DNA that was read is TGTGCCAGCGGAAAAGACAGGGGGACCTACGAG.